The text below deals with one TCR beta chain. Authors' analysis steps: Amplified reference gene primers provided the basis for estimating nucleated cell counts. Assay: immunoSEQ multiplex PCR; the TCRdb copy retains only in-frame clones and omits some. The DNA was the basis for D and trimming; V, J and clone size are from that table. The sample lists 250,000 to 300,000 clones, more than 75% occurring once. The data were obtained in a study of blood T cell repertoires in COVID-19. Study context: Italy, Spain and the United States were the sources of the convalescent and acute COVID-19 samples. The cDNA or gDNA used as material had been derived from T cells, B-cell-depleted T cells, or PBMCs.

Germline CDR1 and CDR2: SGHTA and FQGNSA. V lost 0 bases and J lost 1, with 8 bases in between. CDR3 size: 15 residues. Grouping used clinical history reported by participants in a survey and questionnaire. This receptor was identified in a woman between 40 and 55 years old with acute COVID-19. The sample consisted of PBMCs or T cells enriched from blood (not recorded which). This rearrangement joins TRBV7-2 to TRBJ2-3; D might be TRBD2 (6 bases). CDR3 sequence: CASSLAGGRTDTQYF. The CDR3 DNA reads as TGTGCCAGCAGCTTAGCGGGGGGACGCACAGATACGCAGTATTTT.